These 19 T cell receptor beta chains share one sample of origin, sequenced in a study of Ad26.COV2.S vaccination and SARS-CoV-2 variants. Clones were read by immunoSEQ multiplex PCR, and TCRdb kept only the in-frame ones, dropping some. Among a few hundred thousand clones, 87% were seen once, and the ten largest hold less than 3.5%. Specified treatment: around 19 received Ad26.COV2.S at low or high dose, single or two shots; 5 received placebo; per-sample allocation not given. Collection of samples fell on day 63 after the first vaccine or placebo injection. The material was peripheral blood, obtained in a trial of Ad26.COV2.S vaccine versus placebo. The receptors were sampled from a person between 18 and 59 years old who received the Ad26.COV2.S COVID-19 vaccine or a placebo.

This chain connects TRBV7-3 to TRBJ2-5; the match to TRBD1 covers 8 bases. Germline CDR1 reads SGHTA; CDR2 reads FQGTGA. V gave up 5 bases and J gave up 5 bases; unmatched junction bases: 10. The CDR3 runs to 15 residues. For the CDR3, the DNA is TGTGCCAGCAGCCCAACACCAGGGGGCTACGAGACCCAGTACTTC. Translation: CASSPTPGGYETQYF.

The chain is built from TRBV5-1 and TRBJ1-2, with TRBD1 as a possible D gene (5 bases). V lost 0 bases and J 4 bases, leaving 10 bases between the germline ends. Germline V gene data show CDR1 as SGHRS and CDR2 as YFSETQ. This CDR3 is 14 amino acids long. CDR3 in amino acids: CASSLGDVTYGYTF. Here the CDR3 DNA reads TGCGCCAGCAGCTTGGGGGACGTCACCTATGGCTACACCTTC.

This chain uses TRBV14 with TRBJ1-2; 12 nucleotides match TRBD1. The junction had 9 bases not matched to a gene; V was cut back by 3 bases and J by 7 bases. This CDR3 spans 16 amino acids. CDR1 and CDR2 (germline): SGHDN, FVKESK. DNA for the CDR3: TGTGCCAGCAGCCACGATCCGGGACAGGGGGCGTCTGGCTACACCTTC. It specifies CASSHDPGQGASGYTF.

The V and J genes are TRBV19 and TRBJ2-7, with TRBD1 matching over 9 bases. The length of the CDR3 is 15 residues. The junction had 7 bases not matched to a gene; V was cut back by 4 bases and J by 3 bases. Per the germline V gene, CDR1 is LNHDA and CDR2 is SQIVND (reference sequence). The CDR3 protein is CASSTTGTGRYEQYF. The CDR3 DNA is TGTGCCAGTAGTACGACCGGGACAGGGCGCTACGAGCAGTACTTC.

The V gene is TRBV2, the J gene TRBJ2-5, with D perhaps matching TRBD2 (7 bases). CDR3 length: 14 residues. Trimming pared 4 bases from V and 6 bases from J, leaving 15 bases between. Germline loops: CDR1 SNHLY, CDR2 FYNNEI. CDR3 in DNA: TGTGCCAGCAGTGTGGGGGGGGCGGGAAAGACCCAGTACTTC. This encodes CASSVGGAGKTQYF.

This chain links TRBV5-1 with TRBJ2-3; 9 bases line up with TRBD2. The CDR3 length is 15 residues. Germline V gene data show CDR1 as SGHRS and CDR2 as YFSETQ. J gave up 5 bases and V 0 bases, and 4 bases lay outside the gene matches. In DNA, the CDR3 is TGCGCCAGCAGCTTGGGACTAGCGGTCCGAGATACGCAGTATTTT. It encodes CASSLGLAVRDTQYF. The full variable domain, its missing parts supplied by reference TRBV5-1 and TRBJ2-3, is KAGVTQTPRYLIKTRGQQVTLSCSPISGHRSVSWYQQTPGQGLQFLFEYFSETQRNKGNFPGRFSGRQFSNSRSEMNVSTLELGDSALYLCASSLGLAVRDTQYFGPGTRLTVL.

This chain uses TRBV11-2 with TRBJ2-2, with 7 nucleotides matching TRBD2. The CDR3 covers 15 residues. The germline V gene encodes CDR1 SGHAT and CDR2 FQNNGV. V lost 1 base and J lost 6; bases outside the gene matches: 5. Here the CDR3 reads CASSLVGGIAGELFF. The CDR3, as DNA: TGTGCCAGCAGCTTAGTCGGGGGGATCGCCGGGGAGCTGTTTTTT.

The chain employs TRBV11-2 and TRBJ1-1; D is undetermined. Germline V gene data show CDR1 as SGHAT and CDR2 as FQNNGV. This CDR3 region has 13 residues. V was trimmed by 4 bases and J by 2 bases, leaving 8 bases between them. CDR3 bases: TGTGCCAGCAGCTCACAGCCTAACACTGAAGCTTTCTTT. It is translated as CASSSQPNTEAFF.

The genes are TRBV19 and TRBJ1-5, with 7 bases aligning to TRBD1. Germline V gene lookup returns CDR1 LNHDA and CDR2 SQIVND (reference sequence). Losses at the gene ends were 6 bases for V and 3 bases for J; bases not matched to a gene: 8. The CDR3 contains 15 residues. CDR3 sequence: CASSWKGGPNQPQHF. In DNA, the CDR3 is TGTGCCAGTAGCTGGAAAGGGGGCCCCAATCAGCCCCAGCATTTT.

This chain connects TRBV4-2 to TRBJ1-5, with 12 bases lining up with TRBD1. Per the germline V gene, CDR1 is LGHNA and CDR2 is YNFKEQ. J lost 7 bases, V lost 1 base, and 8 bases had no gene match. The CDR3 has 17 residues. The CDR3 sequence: CASSQAGTGGSEQPQHF. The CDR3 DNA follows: TGTGCCAGCAGCCAAGCCGGGACAGGGGGCTCGGAACAGCCCCAGCATTTT.

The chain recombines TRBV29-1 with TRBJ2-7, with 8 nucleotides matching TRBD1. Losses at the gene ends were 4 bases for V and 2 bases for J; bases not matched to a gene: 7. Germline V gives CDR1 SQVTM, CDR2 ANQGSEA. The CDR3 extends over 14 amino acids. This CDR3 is CSVVSQGATYEQYF. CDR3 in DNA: TGCAGCGTTGTATCTCAGGGGGCGACCTACGAGCAGTACTTC.

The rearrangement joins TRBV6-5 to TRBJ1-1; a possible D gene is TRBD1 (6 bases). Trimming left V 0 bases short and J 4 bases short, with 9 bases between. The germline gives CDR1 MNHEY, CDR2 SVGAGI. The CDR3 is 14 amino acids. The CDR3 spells CASSYSSGATEAFF. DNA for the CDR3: TGTGCCAGCAGTTACTCTTCGGGGGCCACTGAAGCTTTCTTT.

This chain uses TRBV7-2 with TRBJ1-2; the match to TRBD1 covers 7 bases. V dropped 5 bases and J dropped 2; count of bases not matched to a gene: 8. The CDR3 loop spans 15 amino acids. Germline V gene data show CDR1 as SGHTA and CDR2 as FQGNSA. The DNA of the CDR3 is TGTGCCAGCAGCCCCCAGACAGGGCAGAACTATGGCTACACCTTC. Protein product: CASSPQTGQNYGYTF.

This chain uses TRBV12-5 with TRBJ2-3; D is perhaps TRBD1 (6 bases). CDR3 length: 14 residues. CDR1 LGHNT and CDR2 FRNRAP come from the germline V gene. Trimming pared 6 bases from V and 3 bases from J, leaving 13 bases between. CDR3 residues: CASGPQGWTDTQYF. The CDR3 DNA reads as TGTGCTAGTGGCCCGCAGGGGTGGACAGATACGCAGTATTTT.

The CDR3 protein is CASSSGSGREQYF. The CDR3 DNA is TGTGCCAGCAGCTCCGGGTCAGGGCGCGAGCAGTACTTC. The rearrangement uses TRBV7-2 and TRBJ2-7; D may be TRBD1 (5 bases). Deletions cut 4 bases from V and 6 bases from J, with 13 bases between. The CDR3 is made up of 13 amino acids. The V gene's germline CDR1 is SGHTA and CDR2 FQGNSA.

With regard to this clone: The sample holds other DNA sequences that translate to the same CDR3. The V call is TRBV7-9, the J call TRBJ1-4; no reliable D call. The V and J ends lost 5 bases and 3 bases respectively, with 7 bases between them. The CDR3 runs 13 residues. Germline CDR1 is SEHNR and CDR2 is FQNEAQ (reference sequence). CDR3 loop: CASSPRPNEKLFF. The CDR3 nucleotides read TGTGCCAGCAGCCCCCGGCCTAATGAAAAACTGTTTTTT. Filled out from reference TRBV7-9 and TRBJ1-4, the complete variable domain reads DTGVSQNPRHKITKRGQNVTFRCDPISEHNRLYWYRQTLGQGPEFLTYFQNEAQLEKSRLLSDRFSAERPKGSFSTLEIQRTEQGDSAMYLCASSPRPNEKLFFGSGTQLSVL.

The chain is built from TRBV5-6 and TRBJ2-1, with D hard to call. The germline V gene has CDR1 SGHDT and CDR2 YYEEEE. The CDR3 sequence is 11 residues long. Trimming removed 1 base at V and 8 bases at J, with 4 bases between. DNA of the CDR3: TGTGCCAGCAGCTTGTGGGATGAGCAGTTCTTC. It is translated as CASSLWDEQFF.

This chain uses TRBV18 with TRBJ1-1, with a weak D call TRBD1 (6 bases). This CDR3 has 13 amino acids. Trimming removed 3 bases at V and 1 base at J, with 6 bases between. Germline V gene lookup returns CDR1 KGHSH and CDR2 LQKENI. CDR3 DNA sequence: TGTGCCAGCTCACCGACAGGGAACACTGAAGCTTTCTTT. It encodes CASSPTGNTEAFF.

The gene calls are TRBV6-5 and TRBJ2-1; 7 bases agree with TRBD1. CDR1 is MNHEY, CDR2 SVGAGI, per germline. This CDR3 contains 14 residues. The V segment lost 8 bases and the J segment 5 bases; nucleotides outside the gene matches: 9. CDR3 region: CASRPWDRDNEQFF. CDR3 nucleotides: TGTGCCAGCCGACCATGGGACAGAGACAATGAGCAGTTCTTC.